The 9 T cell receptor beta chains below were found in one sample sequenced in a study of CD8 T cells in Susac syndrome (dated by TCRdb to the late 2010s). To prepare the library, the immunoSEQ multiplex PCR assay was applied. RNA was extracted using the RNeasy kit, and about 0.45 to 1 microgram was reverse transcribed with random hexamers. The public reads were reprocessed in TCRdb via fastp at Q25 and MiXCR, keeping in-frame beta chains. One record per CDR3 amino acid sequence lists the most common genes and DNA. The sample table records 160,000 or so distinct CDR3 sequences; about 90% of these occur just once. The ten largest clonotypes hold roughly 0.08% of the sample. The material sequenced was CD4+ T cells from PBMCs. The receptor source for this set is a human donor in good health.

This sequence joins TRBV20-1 and TRBJ2-3; possibly TRBD1 for D (7 bases). The CDR3 contains 14 residues. V was shortened by 3 bases and J by 6 bases, with 16 bases between the two germline ends. The germline gives CDR1 DFQATT, CDR2 SNEGSKA (reference sequence). The CDR3 loop reads CSASMTGRWDTQYF. The CDR3 DNA reads TGCAGTGCTAGTATGACAGGGAGGTGGGATACGCAGTATTTT.

The rearrangement joins TRBV5-1 to TRBJ2-2; perhaps TRBD1 as D (5 bases). The CDR3 length is 14 residues. From germline, CDR1 is SGHRS and CDR2 YFSETQ. V was pared by 6 bases and J by 0 bases, with 9 bases between. CDR3 sequence reads: CASKEQANTGELFF. CDR3 DNA: TGCGCCAGCAAGGAACAGGCGAACACCGGGGAGCTGTTTTTT.

The V gene is TRBV29-1, the J gene TRBJ2-2; no clear D gene. This CDR3 has 14 residues. Per germline, CDR1 SQVTM and CDR2 ANQGSEA. V dropped 1 base and J dropped 1 base, with 7 bases sitting between them. The CDR3 region is CSVEGPGNTGELFF. CDR3 nucleotide sequence: TGCAGCGTTGAAGGTCCAGGGAACACCGGGGAGCTGTTTTTT.

The rearrangement links TRBV28 to TRBJ2-3; 11 nucleotides line up with TRBD2. The V and J ends lost 8 bases and 5 bases, in that order; junction bases with no gene match: 6. This CDR3 is built from 14 residues. CDR1 and CDR2 (germline): MDHEN, SYDVKM. CDR3 loop: CASFSGRALDTQYF. The DNA for the CDR3 is TGTGCCAGCTTTAGCGGGAGGGCCTTAGATACGCAGTATTTT.

The CDR3 loop reads CAISGPGSGGEQYF. In nucleotides, the CDR3 is TGTGCCATCAGTGGCCCCGGAAGCGGGGGCGAGCAGTACTTC. J is TRBJ2-7 and V is TRBV10-3; 8 bases are shared with TRBD2. The J segment lost 6 bases and the V segment lost 4 bases, leaving 8 bases of the junction unmatched. CDR3 size: 14 residues. CDR1 ENHRY and CDR2 SYGVKD come from the germline V gene.

The rearrangement joins TRBV2 to TRBJ2-7; 7 nucleotides match TRBD1. The trim removed 4 bases at V and 6 bases at J, leaving 9 bases unmatched. CDR3 length equals 14 residues. In germline, CDR1 is SNHLY, CDR2 FYNNEI. Here the CDR3 reads CASSAGYRGIEQYF. The CDR3 bases are TGTGCCAGCAGTGCCGGGTACAGGGGTATCGAGCAGTACTTC.

The chain combines TRBV12-3 or TRBV12-4 with TRBJ1-1; possibly TRBD1 for D (5 bases). V lost 7 bases and J lost 1, with 13 bases in between. The CDR3 extends over 14 amino acids. The CDR3 sequence: CASTRFGGNTEAFF. In DNA form, the CDR3 reads TGTGCCAGCACTCGCTTTGGGGGGAACACTGAAGCTTTCTTT.

The V and J genes are TRBV28 and TRBJ2-7; D gene uncertain. This CDR3 is 13 amino acids long. V was clipped by 9 bases and J by 2 bases, with 14 bases between them. The V gene's germline CDR1 is MDHEN and CDR2 SYDVKM. The CDR3 sequence is CASETVLPYEQYF. The CDR3 DNA reads TGTGCCAGTGAGACGGTGCTGCCCTACGAGCAGTACTTC.

This chain connects TRBV7-9 to TRBJ1-4; no clear D. This CDR3 comprises 14 residues. Between the trimmed V and J ends, which lost 5 bases and 6 bases, there was a span of 13 bases. The germline CDR1 and CDR2 sequences are SEHNR and FQNEAQ (reference sequence). Here the CDR3 reads CASSLWGVDEKLFF. In DNA, the CDR3 is TGTGCCAGCAGCCTGTGGGGTGTGGATGAAAAACTGTTTTTT.